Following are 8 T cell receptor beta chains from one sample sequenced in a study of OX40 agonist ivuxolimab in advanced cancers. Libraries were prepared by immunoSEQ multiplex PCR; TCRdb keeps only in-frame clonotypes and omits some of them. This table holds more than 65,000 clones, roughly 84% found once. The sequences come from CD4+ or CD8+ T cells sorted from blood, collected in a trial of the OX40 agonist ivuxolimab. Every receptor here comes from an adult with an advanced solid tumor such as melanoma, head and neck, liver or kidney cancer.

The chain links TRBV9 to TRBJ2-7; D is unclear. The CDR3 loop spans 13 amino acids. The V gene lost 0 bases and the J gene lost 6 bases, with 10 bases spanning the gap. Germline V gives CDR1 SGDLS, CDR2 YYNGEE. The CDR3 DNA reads TGTGCCAGCAGCGTAGCACCTTCGGGCGAGCAGTACTTC. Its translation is CASSVAPSGEQYF. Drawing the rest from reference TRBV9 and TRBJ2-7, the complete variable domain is DSGVTQTPKHLITATGQRVTLRCSPRSGDLSVYWYQQSLDQGLQFLIQYYNGEERAKGNILERFSAQQFPDLHSELNLSSLELGDSALYFCASSVAPSGEQYFGPGTRLTVT.

This chain's CDR3 is CASSYSTVVTDTQYF. The CDR3 DNA follows: TGTGCCAGCAGTTACTCGACCGTCGTCACAGATACGCAGTATTTT. The genes are TRBV6-6 and TRBJ2-3, with D hard to call. Germline CDR1 and CDR2: MNHNY and SVGAGI (reference sequence). The CDR3 length is 15 residues. V was pared by 0 bases and J by 2 bases, with 9 bases between.

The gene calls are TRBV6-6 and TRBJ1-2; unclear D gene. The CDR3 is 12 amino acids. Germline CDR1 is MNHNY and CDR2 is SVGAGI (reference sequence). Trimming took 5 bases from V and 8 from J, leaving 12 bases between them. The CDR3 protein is CASSPDQYGYTF. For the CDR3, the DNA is TGTGCCAGCAGTCCCGACCAGTACGGCTACACCTTC.

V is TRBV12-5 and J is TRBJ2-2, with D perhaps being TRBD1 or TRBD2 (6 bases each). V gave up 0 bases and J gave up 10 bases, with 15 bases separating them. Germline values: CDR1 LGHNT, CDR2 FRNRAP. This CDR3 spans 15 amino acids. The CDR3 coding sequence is TGTGCTAGTGGTTTGGTACTCGGCGGGACATCGGAGCTGTTTTTT. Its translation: CASGLVLGGTSELFF.

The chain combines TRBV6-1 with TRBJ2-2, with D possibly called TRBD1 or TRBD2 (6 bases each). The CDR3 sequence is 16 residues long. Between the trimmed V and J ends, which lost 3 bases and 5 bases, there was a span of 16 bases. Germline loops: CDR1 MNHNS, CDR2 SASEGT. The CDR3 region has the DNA TGTGCCAGCAGTGATTGGGGGGCGGGGCTGACCGGGGAGCTGTTTTTT. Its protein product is CASSDWGAGLTGELFF.

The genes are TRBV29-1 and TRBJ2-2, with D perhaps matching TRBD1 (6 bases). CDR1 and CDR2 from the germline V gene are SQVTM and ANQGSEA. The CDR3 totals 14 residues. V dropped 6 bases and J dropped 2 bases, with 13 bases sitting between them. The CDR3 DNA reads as TGCAGCGTAACCGGGACAAGAAACACCGGGGAGCTGTTTTTT. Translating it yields CSVTGTRNTGELFF.

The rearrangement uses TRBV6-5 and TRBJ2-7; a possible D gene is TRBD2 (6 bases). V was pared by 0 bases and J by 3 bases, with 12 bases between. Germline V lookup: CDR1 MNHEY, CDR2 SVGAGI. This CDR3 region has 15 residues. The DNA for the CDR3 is TGTGCCAGCAGTTACTCTTGGACGGAGGGCTACGAGCAGTACTTC. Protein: CASSYSWTEGYEQYF.

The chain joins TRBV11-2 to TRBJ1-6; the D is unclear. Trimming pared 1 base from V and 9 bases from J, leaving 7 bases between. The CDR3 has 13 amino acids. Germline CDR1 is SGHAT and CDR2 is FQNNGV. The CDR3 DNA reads TGTGCCAGCAGCTTAGCTCTCCTTTCACCCCTCCACTTT. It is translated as CASSLALLSPLHF.